These T cell receptor beta chains were read from a single sample in a study of T-cell reconstitution after alpha-beta-depleted transplantation in children. TCRdb reprocessed the PCR reads via MiXCR and lists one record per CDR3 protein. Among around 600,000 distinct CDR3 sequences listed, approximately 15% were seen once. Source: PBMCs from the stem cell graft donor, taken from the stem cell graft. The receptors were gathered from a human donor who donated a stem cell graft to a child with acute myeloid leukemia. The CDR3 runs from the conserved cysteine through the conserved F or W. D genes are given only for firm matches. Rows may omit the clone size; those that give it use once, few, many or a size class.

d_gene | j_gene | v_gene | abundance | CDR3nt | CDR3aa
- | TRBJ1-2 | TRBV5-1 | - | TGCGCCAGCAAACTGACCCCGGGCCTCTATCAGGACTATGGCTACACCTTC | CASKLTPGLYQDYGYTF
- | TRBJ2-7 | TRBV5-1 | many | TGCGCCAGCAGCTTTGGGTCCAGACAAGAGGACAGCGAGCAGTACTTC | CASSFGSRQEDSEQYF
- | TRBJ2-2 | TRBV24-1 | - | TGTGCCACCAGTGCCGGTCCCAACACCGGGGAGCTGTTTTTT | CATSAGPNTGELFF
- | TRBJ2-1 | TRBV21-1 | - | TGTGCCAGCAGCAAAGAGGGGACTAGCGGGGGGACGATGAATGAGCAGTTCTTC | CASSKEGTSGGTMNEQFF
TRBD2 | TRBJ2-2 | TRBV28 | few | TGTGCCAGCAGTCCTTTGACTAGCGGGGTCGGGGAGCTGTTTTTT | CASSPLTSGVGELFF
- | TRBJ1-5 | TRBV6-5 | few | TGTGCCAGCAGTTACCCGGGTCCCCTGGGCAATCAGCCCCAGCATTTT | CASSYPGPLGNQPQHF
TRBD1 | TRBJ1-6 | TRBV12-3/TRBV12-4 | few | TGTGCCAGCAGCCTGGTTTACCAGGGGGCAGTTCACTTT | CASSLVYQGAVHF
- | TRBJ2-7 | TRBV9 | - | TGTGCCAGCAGCGTAGATGGCGACAACCCCTACGAGCAGTACTTC | CASSVDGDNPYEQYF
- | TRBJ1-1 | TRBV9 | many | TGTGCCAGCAGCGTGGGGACTGGAAACACTGAAGCTTTCTTT | CASSVGTGNTEAFF
TRBD1 | TRBJ1-2 | TRBV20-1 | many | TGCAGTGCTGGTCCGGGACAGGGGAACTATGGCTACACCTTC | CSAGPGQGNYGYTF
- | TRBJ2-2 | TRBV5-1 | - | TGCGCCAGCAGCTTGACAGAGCTGTTTTTT | CASSLTELFF
TRBD1 | TRBJ2-5 | TRBV20-1 | - | TGCAGTGCTAGAGCTTCGACAGGGGGAGTAGAGACCCAGTACTTC | CSARASTGGVETQYF
- | TRBJ2-2 | TRBV20-1 | many | TGCAGTGCACCGGACAGAACAACGAACACCGGGGAGCTGTTTTTT | CSAPDRTTNTGELFF
TRBD2 | TRBJ2-1 | TRBV20-1 | many | TGCAGTGCTCATACAACTAGCGCATCCTACAATGAGCAGTTCTTC | CSAHTTSASYNEQFF
TRBD1 | TRBJ1-2 | TRBV7-9 | - | TGTGCCAGCAGGCCGACAGGGCACCCCTATGGCTACACCTTC | CASRPTGHPYGYTF
TRBD2 | TRBJ2-7 | TRBV4-2 | few | TGTGCCAGCAGCCAAGATGGAGGGACTATATACGAGCAGTACTTC | CASSQDGGTIYEQYF
- | TRBJ2-2 | TRBV24-1 | few | TGTGCCACCGGAAGGGGCAGGGACAACACCGGGGAGCTGTTTTTT | CATGRGRDNTGELFF
- | TRBJ1-2 | TRBV7-2 | - | TGTGCCAGCAGCCTAGATCCCTTCCCGCGTGGCTACACCTTC | CASSLDPFPRGYTF
- | TRBJ2-5 | TRBV29-1 | many | TGCAGCGTTCCTGACAGCAATAGAAGAGAGACCCAGTACTTC | CSVPDSNRRETQYF
- | TRBJ2-1 | TRBV20-1 | many | TGCAGTGCTAGGGGGGGGCCGCCCTCCTACAATGAGCAGTTCTTC | CSARGGPPSYNEQFF
- | TRBJ1-6 | TRBV6-1 | many | TGTGCCAGCACCCTGACAGCCGGAGATTCACCCCTCCACTTT | CASTLTAGDSPLHF
TRBD1 | TRBJ1-5 | TRBV10-2 | many | TGCGCCAGCACCACCGGGACAGGGGTAGGTCAGCCCCAGCATTTT | CASTTGTGVGQPQHF
TRBD2 | TRBJ2-2 | TRBV7-1 | once | TGTGCCAGCACTCAGTGGGGGGGGGACGGGGAGCTGTTTTTT | CASTQWGGDGELFF
TRBD1 | TRBJ2-1 | TRBV6-1 | - | TGTGCCAGCAGCCCCCCGGGACAGGGGAACAATGAGCAGTTCTTC | CASSPPGQGNNEQFF
TRBD1 | TRBJ2-3 | TRBV5-1 | - | TGCGCCAGCAGCTCGGAGGGACAGGTGGCGTCAGATACGCAGTATTTT | CASSSEGQVASDTQYF
TRBD1 | TRBJ2-1 | TRBV24-1 | few | TGTGCCACCAGTGACCCCGGACAGGGCGGGACCAGGAATGAGCAGTTCTTC | CATSDPGQGGTRNEQFF
- | TRBJ1-2 | TRBV24-1 | - | TGTGCCACCAGTGCTTCGGGGGGCTACACCTTC | CATSASGGYTF
- | TRBJ1-5 | TRBV12-3/TRBV12-4 | few | TGTGCCAGCAGTTTAGTGCCAGGCTCCATTAATCAGCCCCAGCATTTT | CASSLVPGSINQPQHF
- | TRBJ1-6 | TRBV5-1 | few | TGCGCCAGCAGCTTGTGGGGTGATTCACCCCTCCACTTT | CASSLWGDSPLHF
- | TRBJ1-2 | TRBV5-1 | many | TGCGCCAGCAGCTTGGGGGGGACGGGGAACTATGGCTACACCTTC | CASSLGGTGNYGYTF